A single sample gave rise to the 20 T cell receptor beta chains below, sequenced in a study of T cells after posttransplantation cyclophosphamide (dated by TCRdb to the mid-2010s). Library preparation employed the immunoSEQ multiplex PCR assay. The table comes from immuneACCESS by way of TCRdb, which keeps in-frame sequences with V and J called. Part of the clones is missing from these tables; in studies checked, under half for an unresolved V gene and the rest for unknown reasons. For this sample there are 4,300 or so clones; 75% to 85% appear just once. Clones ranked in the top ten supply approximately 35% of the sample. The sample's treatment or condition label, in plain terms: high-dose cyclophosphamide on days +3 and +4 as single-agent GVHD prophylaxis. Busulfan and fludarabine conditioning, a related or unrelated marrow graft, and cyclophosphamide on days +3 and +4 were given to PTCy patients.

The specimen comprised PBMCs, sampled after allogeneic stem cell transplant with posttransplant cyclophosphamide. The source of these receptors is a male patient aged 40 to 50 who received an allogeneic stem cell transplant from a related donor, was CMV-positive, and had acute and chronic GVHD. Some T cells seen after a transplant may have their origin in the graft donor.

The rearrangement links TRBV11-3 to TRBJ2-2, with 10 bases fitting TRBD2. The ends lost 5 bases at V and 5 bases at J; junction bases unmatched: 11. Per germline, CDR1 SGHNT and CDR2 YENEEA. This CDR3 region has 17 residues. The CDR3 sequence: CASSPLVGLAVTGELFF. The CDR3, as DNA: TGTGCCAGCAGCCCGTTGGTTGGACTAGCGGTAACCGGGGAGCTGTTTTTT.

The rearrangement joins TRBV19 to TRBJ1-4; possible D gene TRBD1, 5 bases. Trimming took 6 bases from V and 4 from J, leaving 18 bases between them. The CDR3 is 16 residues long. The germline V gene has CDR1 LNHDA and CDR2 SQIVND (reference sequence). CDR3 bases: TGTGCCAGTAGGCTGGGACTGTTGGAGGGTAATGAAAAACTGTTTTTT. It is translated as CASRLGLLEGNEKLFF.

The gene calls are TRBV6-6 and TRBJ1-1, with D hard to call. The CDR3 totals 11 residues. The germline gives CDR1 MNHNY, CDR2 SVGAGI (reference sequence). V lost 11 bases and J lost 1, with 8 bases in between. This CDR3 reads CACPGNTEAFF. In DNA form, the CDR3 reads TGTGCCTGTCCCGGGAACACTGAAGCTTTCTTT.

The chain employs TRBV4-3 and TRBJ2-7; 9 bases agree with TRBD1. CDR3 length equals 17 residues. V shed 0 bases, J shed 2 bases, and the junction held 8 bases outside the gene matches. The V gene's germline CDR1 is LGHNA and CDR2 YSLEER. The CDR3 bases are TGCGCCAGCAGCCAAGATGGGGGGACAGGGTACCCCTACGAGCAGTACTTC. As protein: CASSQDGGTGYPYEQYF.

The V gene is TRBV4-3, the J gene TRBJ2-3, with 10 nucleotides matching TRBD2. Trimming removed 1 base from V and 9 bases from J; junction bases left unmatched: 4. Looked up from germline, CDR1 is LGHNA and CDR2 is YSLEER. CDR3 length: 14 residues. The CDR3 DNA sequence: TGCGCCAGCAGCCAAGGGCTAGCGGGAGAGACGCAGTATTTT. This gives the protein CASSQGLAGETQYF.

This chain joins TRBV13 and TRBJ2-4; TRBD2 matches at 8 bases. Germline V gene sequence: CDR1 PRHDT, CDR2 FYEKMQ (reference sequence). V was clipped by 4 bases and J by 3 bases; unmatched bases: 14. The length of the CDR3 is 18 residues. The chain's CDR3 is CASSSGRGPLRFKNIQYF. As DNA, the CDR3 is TGTGCCAGCAGCTCCGGGAGGGGTCCCCTGCGATTCAAAAACATTCAGTACTTC. Full variable domain (remainder filled in from reference TRBV13 and TRBJ2-4): AAGVIQSPRHLIKEKRETATLKCYPIPRHDTVYWYQQGPGQDPQFLISFYEKMQSDKGSIPDRFSAQQFSDYHSELNMSSLELGDSALYFCASSSGRGPLRFKNIQYFGAGTRLSVL.

The chain uses TRBV11-2 and TRBJ2-1; TRBD2 aligns across 14 bases. Germline V lookup: CDR1 SGHAT, CDR2 FQNNGV. V was pared by 3 bases and J by 9 bases, with 4 bases of the junction left unmatched. The CDR3 is made up of 15 amino acids. The CDR3 nucleotides read TGTGCCAGCAGCTTGGGGACTAGCGGGAGTGGTGAGCAGTTCTTC. Encoded protein: CASSLGTSGSGEQFF.

This clone was observed a few times. V usage is TRBV27 and J usage is TRBJ2-1; 9 positions agree with TRBD2. Germline-derived CDR1 and CDR2 are MNHEY and SMNVEV (reference sequence). Losses at the gene ends were 11 bases for V and 6 bases for J; bases not matched to a gene: 14. The CDR3 consists of 15 residues. CDR3 loop: CASSTGLAGTNEQFF. Here the CDR3 DNA reads TGTGCCTCCAGCACGGGGCTAGCGGGAACCAATGAGCAGTTCTTC.

The V call is TRBV7-8, the J call TRBJ2-7, with a weak D call TRBD2 (6 bases). CDR1 is SGHVS, CDR2 FQNEAQ, per germline. The CDR3 has 14 amino acids. Trimming cost V 1 base and J 2 bases, with 9 bases left between them. Here the CDR3 reads CASSLDGGTYEQYF. CDR3 nucleotide sequence: TGTGCCAGCAGCTTAGACGGGGGAACCTACGAGCAGTACTTC.

V and J are TRBV4-2 and TRBJ2-1; 14 nucleotides match TRBD2. Germline V gene data show CDR1 as LGHNA and CDR2 as YNFKEQ. J gave up 8 bases and V 0 bases, and 3 bases lay outside the gene matches. The CDR3 loop spans 16 amino acids. Here the CDR3 DNA reads TGTGCCAGCAGCCAAGATCCGGGACTAGCGGGAGATGAGCAGTTCTTC. Protein: CASSQDPGLAGDEQFF.

The rearrangement uses TRBV19 and TRBJ2-7, with 9 bases lining up with TRBD2. The J segment lost 7 bases and the V segment lost 4 bases, leaving 14 bases of the junction unmatched. Germline CDR1 LNHDA, CDR2 SQIVND (reference sequence). This CDR3 contains 16 residues. Here the CDR3 DNA reads TGTGCCAGTAGTACCCCCACGCGGGAGGGAATCTTAGAGCAGTACTTC. Translating it yields CASSTPTREGILEQYF.

V is TRBV9 and J is TRBJ1-3; D is uncertain. CDR1 is SGDLS, CDR2 YYNGEE, per germline. The CDR3 totals 14 residues. Trimming removed 4 bases at V and 2 bases at J, with 10 bases between. The CDR3 DNA is TGTGCCAGCAGCCCCACGGTTGCTGGAAACACCATATATTTT. It is translated as CASSPTVAGNTIYF.

This clone showed up just a few times. V gene TRBV7-2 combines with J gene TRBJ2-1; 15 positions match TRBD2. The trim removed 1 base at V and 3 bases at J, leaving 4 bases unmatched. Germline values: CDR1 SGHTA, CDR2 FQGNSA. The CDR3 sequence is 18 residues long. This CDR3 reads CASSLEGTSGRFYNEQFF. The CDR3 DNA is TGTGCCAGCAGCTTAGAAGGGACTAGCGGGAGGTTCTACAATGAGCAGTTCTTC.

The chain employs TRBV11-3 and TRBJ2-7, with 10 bases lining up with TRBD2. Germline CDR1 reads SGHNT; CDR2 reads YENEEA. The CDR3 is made up of 15 amino acids. Losses at the gene ends were 4 bases for V and 5 bases for J; bases not matched to a gene: 8. CDR3: CASSSGTSVGHEQYF. Here the CDR3 DNA reads TGTGCCAGCAGCTCTGGGACTAGCGTTGGCCACGAGCAGTACTTC. Looking up the rest from reference TRBV11-3 and TRBJ2-7 gives the full variable domain: EAGVVQSPRYKIIEKKQPVAFWCNPISGHNTLYWYLQNLGQGPELLIRYENEEAVDDSQLPKDRFSAERLKGVDSTLKIQPAELGDSAVYLCASSSGTSVGHEQYFGPGTRLTVT.

This clone came up once. The V call is TRBV23-1, the J call TRBJ2-2; weak D call: TRBD2 (5 bases). TRBV23-1 is an ORF, with its function uncertain. This CDR3 has 13 residues. V was trimmed by 2 bases and J by 5 bases, leaving 6 bases between them. Here the CDR3 DNA reads TGCGCCAGCAGTCAAACGGGGACCGGGGAGCTGTTTTTT. Protein: CASSQTGTGELFF.

A note on this clone: Compared with germline, one end of the junction differs, possibly owing to a read error. This sequence joins TRBV7-7 and TRBJ2-5, with 9 bases matching TRBD1. Germline CDR1 SSHAT, CDR2 FNYEAQ (reference sequence). CDR3 length equals 15 residues. The CDR3 sequence is CASSPVQGASQTQYF. CDR3 DNA: TGTGCTAGCAGCCCCGTACAGGGGGCTAGTCAGACCCAGTACTTC.

This rearrangement joins TRBV25-1 to TRBJ2-5; 12 bases are shared with TRBD2. The DNA end favors TRBJ2-7, so the J call may be wrong. Germline CDR1 is MGHDK and CDR2 is SYGVNS. The CDR3 is made up of 15 amino acids. DNA for the CDR3: TGTGCCAGCAGTGAGCTAGCGGGAGGGCCCTCCGAGCAGTACTTC. Its translation is CASSELAGGPSEQYF.

The V gene is TRBV19, the J gene TRBJ1-5; D is unresolved. Trimming pared 8 bases from V and 7 bases from J, leaving 18 bases between. The CDR3 is 14 amino acids. CDR1 and CDR2 (germline): LNHDA, SQIVND (reference sequence). The CDR3 DNA is TGTGCCAGTGACCCCGGGAGCCTGGGACAGCCCCAGCATTTT. Amino acids: CASDPGSLGQPQHF.

The chain couples TRBV25-1 to TRBJ1-2; TRBD1 aligns across 9 bases. Germline loops: CDR1 MGHDK, CDR2 SYGVNS. V lost 4 bases and J lost 4; bases outside the gene matches: 4. This CDR3 spans 14 amino acids. The CDR3: CASSALQGAYGYTF. The DNA for the CDR3 is TGTGCCAGCAGTGCCTTACAGGGGGCCTATGGCTACACCTTC.

The rearrangement joins TRBV5-5 to TRBJ1-1; 8 nucleotides align to TRBD1. Germline V gene lookup returns CDR1 SGHKS and CDR2 YYEKEE (reference sequence). The V segment lost 1 base and the J segment 0 bases; nucleotides outside the gene matches: 5. There are 16 residues in the CDR3. The CDR3 spells CASSLFQGAVNTEAFF. The CDR3 nucleotides are TGTGCCAGCAGCTTGTTTCAGGGGGCCGTGAACACTGAAGCTTTCTTT.